This TCR beta chain was found in a study of vaccination and CD4 T cells after COVID-19. Study-wide context: Investigators stimulated cells with overlapping spike peptides drawn from SARS-CoV-2, HCoV-NL63, HCoV-OC43 and HCoV-229E.

Time point indicated: late sampling 161 to 241 days after vaccination in three convalescent patients. Sample treatment: approximately 9-day PBMC culture with coronavirus spike peptide pools or control peptides (ViraFEST assay). CD4+ T cells were isolated by negative selection after 10 days of culture. In its sample, this clonotype was seen a few times. Antigen unknown. Cultured CD4+ T cells had their DNA profiled by the Oncomine TCR Beta short-read assay. MiXCR, run by TCRdb on the PCR reads, gives a single entry per CDR3 protein. The sample shows around 23,000 distinct CDR3 sequences, over 25% of them seen only once. This CDR3 contains 13 residues. Germline CDR1 is SGHTA and CDR2 is FQGNSA. The V gene lost 5 bases and the J gene lost 13 bases, with 20 bases spanning the gap.

This receptor was obtained from a human donor who had recovered from COVID-19. The V call is TRBV7-2, the J call TRBJ1-1; possible D gene TRBD1, 5 bases. Here the sequenced sample was CD4+ T cells from blood, cultured in vitro, taken about 7 months after SARS-CoV-2 vaccination. The CDR3 sequence: CASSPKGPGALFF. The CDR3 coding sequence is TGTGCCAGCAGCCCAAAGGGGCCGGGAGCCCTTTTCTTT.